These T cell receptor beta chains were read from a single sample in a study of shared clonotypes between healthy human individuals. Assay used: immunoSEQ multiplex PCR; TCRdb lists only in-frame clones, some missing. The table has more than 400,000 clones, 95% to 96% seen once. Sequencing input: naive CD4+ T cells sorted from blood. The origin of the receptors is a woman in her thirties in good health. Each CDR3 is given with its conserved first and last residue. Fields, in order: D gene, V gene, J gene, CDR3 length, clone size, CDR3 DNA, CDR3 protein. D genes are given only for firm matches. Clone size is not always given. Where it is, it says once, few, many or a class for expanded clones.

-	TRBV7-2	TRBJ1-4	13	-	TGTGCCAGCAGCGTCCACAGTGGTGAAAAACTGTTTTTT	CASSVHSGEKLFF
-	TRBV21-1	TRBJ2-5	18	once	TGTGCCAGCAGCAAAGTGACCATGCGGGCGACAGGGAAGGAGACCCAGTACTTC	CASSKVTMRATGKETQYF
-	TRBV6-5	TRBJ1-5	14	once	TGTGCCAGCAGTTCCGACAACAGCAATCAGCCCCAGCATTTT	CASSSDNSNQPQHF
TRBD2	TRBV7-2	TRBJ2-1	18	-	TGTGCCAGCAGCGAAGAGGTGGGACTAAGAAGCTCCTACAATGAGCAGTTCTTC	CASSEEVGLRSSYNEQFF
TRBD1	TRBV2	TRBJ2-7	15	-	TGTGCCAGCAGTGAAGCTGGGACAGGGGGCTACGAGCAGTACTTC	CASSEAGTGGYEQYF
-	TRBV11-2	TRBJ1-1	15	-	TGTGCCAGCAGCTCGGGGGCCAGGGTGGTCACTGAAGCTTTCTTT	CASSSGARVVTEAFF
-	TRBV7-2	TRBJ2-3	15	-	TGTGCCAGCCGCCCTCGGGGGTCTAGCACAGATACGCAGTATTTT	CASRPRGSSTDTQYF
-	TRBV11-2	TRBJ2-7	13	once	TGTGCCAGCAGCTGGGACACTTCCTACGAGCAGTACTTC	CASSWDTSYEQYF
-	TRBV12-5	TRBJ1-1	15	-	TGTGCTAGTGGTTTGAACAGCCGGCGGGGCACTGAAGCTTTCTTT	CASGLNSRRGTEAFF
-	TRBV5-6	TRBJ2-3	19	-	TGTGCCAGCAGCTTGGGCGTGGGAGGGACATCGCTTAGTACAGATACGCAGTATTTT	CASSLGVGGTSLSTDTQYF
-	TRBV20-1	TRBJ2-1	11	-	TGCAGTGCCAGACTAGTCAATGAGCAGTTCTTC	CSARLVNEQFF
-	TRBV18	TRBJ2-2	18	-	TGTGCCAGCTCACCACCTCCGGTGGGCCAACCAAACACCGGGGAGCTGTTTTTT	CASSPPPVGQPNTGELFF
TRBD1	TRBV15	TRBJ1-1	18	-	TGTGCCACCAGCAGAGATTCCTTGACAGGGGCGTTGAACACTGAAGCTTTCTTT	CATSRDSLTGALNTEAFF
TRBD1	TRBV2	TRBJ1-5	15	-	TGTGCCAGCAGCCGACAGGGGCTTCGCAATCAGCCCCAGCATTTT	CASSRQGLRNQPQHF
TRBD1	TRBV6-5	TRBJ1-1	13	-	TGTGCCAGCAGGACAGGGTGGAACACTGAAGCTTTCTTT	CASRTGWNTEAFF
TRBD1	TRBV5-1	TRBJ1-2	14	-	TGCGCCAGCAGCTTAGGGACAGGGCAACGTGGCTACACCTTC	CASSLGTGQRGYTF
-	TRBV27	TRBJ1-2	17	once	TGTGCCAGCAGCTGGGGGAGGGATTGGCAGGGTTTGAATGGCTACACCTTC	CASSWGRDWQGLNGYTF